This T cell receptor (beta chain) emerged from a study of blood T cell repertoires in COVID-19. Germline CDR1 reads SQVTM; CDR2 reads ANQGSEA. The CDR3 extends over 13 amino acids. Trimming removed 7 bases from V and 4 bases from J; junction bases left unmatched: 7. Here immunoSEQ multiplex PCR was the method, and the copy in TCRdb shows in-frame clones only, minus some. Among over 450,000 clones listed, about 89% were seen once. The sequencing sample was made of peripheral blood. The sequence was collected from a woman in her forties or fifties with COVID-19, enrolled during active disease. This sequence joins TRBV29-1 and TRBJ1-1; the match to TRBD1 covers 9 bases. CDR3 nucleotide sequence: TGCAGCGGGATGGGACAGGGTATCACTGAAGCTTTCTTT. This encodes CSGMGQGITEAFF. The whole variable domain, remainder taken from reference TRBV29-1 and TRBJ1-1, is SAVISQKPSRDICQRGTSLTIQCQVDSQVTMMFWYRQQPGQSLTLIATANQGSEATYESGFVIDKFPISRPNLTFSTLTVSNMSPEDSSIYLCSGMGQGITEAFFGQGTRLTVV.